Listed here is a single T cell receptor (beta chain). Its antigen is undetermined. This CDR3 is 17 amino acids long. J lost 4 bases, V lost 1 base, and 9 bases had no gene match. Germline V gene sequence: CDR1 MNHNS, CDR2 SASEGT. These data are taken from a study of PD-1 blockade in classical Hodgkin lymphoma. General study points: Relative to healthy donors, newly diagnosed patients reportedly had lower baseline TCR diversity, which was reported as lower still in relapsed/refractory patients. Exclusion was applied to patients who started nivolumab under 1 year after ASCT. Compared with baseline, CD4+ but not CD8+ TCR diversity had risen significantly by C4D1.

This table comes from immunoSEQ multiplex PCR, and its TCRdb copy is limited to in-frame clones, with some not included. The repertoire holds 98,000 or so clones, with 80% to 90% as singletons. Exposure to brentuximab vedotin varied, and each patient had relapsed following autologous stem cell transplantation. The sample was peripheral blood mononuclear cells (PBMCs), taken before the second cycle of nivolumab. The TCR sequence derives from a human donor with classical Hodgkin lymphoma. The rearrangement uses TRBV6-1 and TRBJ2-3; TRBD2 matches 9 bases. DNA for the CDR3: TGTGCCAGCAGTGAAGTCTTTGGAGTAGCGGGAGCAGATACGCAGTATTTT. Encoded protein: CASSEVFGVAGADTQYF.